These 19 T cell receptor beta chains share one sample of origin, sequenced in a study of long-term antiretroviral therapy in people with HIV (dated by TCRdb to the early 2020s). The immunoSEQ hsTCRB v3.0 assay was used at survey level resolution for TRB variable region sequencing. TCRdb obtained this table from immuneACCESS and retained in-frame rearrangements with V and J assigned. These tables miss some clones; where compared with another copy, unresolved V genes account for less than half of the shortfall, and the remainder is unexplained. The sample data list about 33,000 clones, and 60% to 85% of these were observed just once. Together, the top ten hold around 7.5% of the sample. Here the sequenced sample was unsorted PBMCs, taken 2 years after starting antiretroviral therapy. The receptors were gathered from a woman aged 45 to 65 with HIV.

The chain links TRBV7-8 to TRBJ2-1, with a tentative D call TRBD1 (5 bases). The CDR3 loop spans 14 amino acids. Germline assignment: CDR1 SGHVS and CDR2 FQNEAQ. The V end lost 8 bases, the J end lost 0 bases, and 11 bases lay between the germline ends. The CDR3, as DNA: TGTGCCAGCCATGGGGCGGTCTCCTACAATGAGCAGTTCTTC. This encodes CASHGAVSYNEQFF. The entire variable domain, with the rest obtained from reference TRBV7-8 and TRBJ2-1, is as follows: GAGVSQSPRYKVAKRGQDVALRCDPISGHVSLFWYQQALGQGPEFLTYFQNEAQLDKSGLPSDRFFAERPEGSVSTLKIQRTQQEDSAVYLCASHGAVSYNEQFFGPGTRLTVL.

The V call is TRBV9, the J call TRBJ2-7; 10 nucleotides line up with TRBD2. CDR3 length: 16 residues. V trimming: 3 bases; J trimming: 3 bases; junction bases outside the gene matches: 9. The germline V gene has CDR1 SGDLS and CDR2 YYNGEE. CDR3 region: CASSGLGAGGLYEQYF. CDR3 sequence (DNA): TGTGCCAGCAGCGGCCTGGGAGCGGGGGGGCTCTACGAGCAGTACTTC.

This clone was counted between two and nine times. The genes are TRBV5-6 and TRBJ2-6; no reliable D call. The CDR3 spans 14 residues. Per the germline V gene, CDR1 is SGHDT and CDR2 is YYEEEE. V lost 1 base to trimming and J lost 12 bases, with 14 bases between them. For the CDR3, the DNA is TGTGCCAGCAGCTTGTTTAACAGCCATGGCGTCCTGACTTTC. This gives the protein CASSLFNSHGVLTF. The full variable domain, completed using reference TRBV5-6 and TRBJ2-6, is DAGVTQSPTHLIKTRGQQVTLRCSPKSGHDTVSWYQQALGQGPQFIFQYYEEEERQRGNFPDRFSGHQFPNYSSELNVNALLLGDSALYLCASSLFNSHGVLTFGAGSRLTVL.

In DNA form, the CDR3 reads TGTGCCAGTAGTATCCTCGCGGGAGGGCCCAATCAGCCCCAGCATTTT. Its translation: CASSILAGGPNQPQHF. This chain joins TRBV19 and TRBJ1-5; D call uncertain. Trimming took off 3 bases at V and 3 bases at J, with 15 bases between the two ends. The CDR3 consists of 16 residues. Looked up from germline, CDR1 is LNHDA and CDR2 is SQIVND (reference sequence).

The CDR3 sequence: CASSSRGEFWSFRRTDTQYF. In DNA form, the CDR3 reads TGTGCCAGCAGCTCAAGAGGGGAGTTTTGGAGTTTTCGGAGGACAGATACGCAGTATTTT. This chain uses TRBV13 with TRBJ2-3, with D perhaps given as TRBD1 or TRBD2 (5 bases each). The V and J ends lost 4 bases and 3 bases respectively, with 29 bases between them. This CDR3 contains 20 residues. Germline V CDR1 and CDR2: PRHDT, FYEKMQ (reference sequence).

This clone came up once. The chain recombines TRBV6-5 with TRBJ2-7; 12 bases align to TRBD2. V was pared by 6 bases and J by 2 bases, with 5 bases of the junction left unmatched. The germline gives CDR1 MNHEY, CDR2 SVGAGI. This CDR3 contains 15 residues. The CDR3 region is CASRQLAGGTYEQYF. Written as DNA, the CDR3 is TGTGCCAGCAGACAACTAGCGGGGGGAACCTACGAGCAGTACTTC.

The rearrangement joins TRBV6-5 to TRBJ1-5; D is unclear. Looked up from germline, CDR1 is MNHEY and CDR2 is SVGAGI. V shed 0 bases and J shed 0 bases, with 6 bases lying between them. The CDR3 totals 15 residues. This CDR3 reads CASSYSSHSNQPQHF. CDR3 nucleotide sequence: TGTGCCAGCAGTTACTCGAGCCATAGCAATCAGCCCCAGCATTTT.

The genes are TRBV2 and TRBJ1-6; D unclear. This CDR3 comprises 13 residues. From germline, CDR1 is SNHLY and CDR2 FYNNEI. The V gene lost 2 bases and the J gene lost 14 bases, with 13 bases spanning the gap. The DNA of the CDR3 is TGTGCCAGCAGTGAAATGGCAGGCTCGGCCCTCCACTTT. This gives the protein CASSEMAGSALHF.

V gene TRBV5-1 combines with J gene TRBJ1-1, with D possibly being TRBD1 (6 bases). Trimming shortened V by 4 bases and J by 4 bases, and 17 bases separated the two germline ends. From germline, CDR1 is SGHRS and CDR2 YFSETQ. This CDR3 spans 15 amino acids. In DNA form, the CDR3 reads TGCGCCAGCAGCCCAACAGGGTGGGTTCGCACTGAAGCTTTCTTT. Encoded protein: CASSPTGWVRTEAFF.

The chain employs TRBV5-1 and TRBJ2-5, with D possibly being TRBD1 (5 bases). Germline loops: CDR1 SGHRS, CDR2 YFSETQ. This CDR3 region has 13 residues. V gave up 4 bases and J gave up 4 bases, with 11 bases separating them. This CDR3 is CASSKTVRETQYF. DNA for the CDR3: TGCGCCAGCAGCAAGACAGTGAGAGAGACCCAGTACTTC.

This clone is a singleton in its sample. The chain recombines TRBV11-2 with TRBJ2-3, with 7 bases aligning to TRBD2. CDR3 length: 16 amino acids. The germline V gene has CDR1 SGHAT and CDR2 FQNNGV. V lost 0 bases and J lost 5; bases outside the gene matches: 8. For the CDR3, the DNA is TGTGCCAGCAGCTTAGAGTCGCGGGGGATGGGAGATACGCAGTATTTT. Translated: CASSLESRGMGDTQYF. The whole variable domain, remainder taken from reference TRBV11-2 and TRBJ2-3, is EAGVAQSPRYKIIEKRQSVAFWCNPISGHATLYWYQQILGQGPKLLIQFQNNGVVDDSQLPKDRFSAERLKGVDSTLKIQPAKLEDSAVYLCASSLESRGMGDTQYFGPGTRLTVL.

This sequence joins TRBV5-5 and TRBJ2-1, with 15 positions matching TRBD2. The CDR3 sequence is 18 residues long. The germline V gene encodes CDR1 SGHKS and CDR2 YYEKEE (reference sequence). Unmatched junction bases numbered 12, after V lost 4 bases and J lost 7 bases. For the CDR3, the DNA is TGTGCCAGCAGCGGTGGACTAGCGGGGGGGCTGGGGAGGAATGAGCAGTTCTTC. It specifies CASSGGLAGGLGRNEQFF.

This chain uses TRBV6-6 with TRBJ2-5, with TRBD1 as a possible D gene (5 bases). Deletions cut 2 bases from V and 5 bases from J, with 9 bases between. The germline V gene has CDR1 MNHNY and CDR2 SVGAGI (reference sequence). The CDR3 runs to 13 residues. The CDR3: CASSYRAGETQYF. CDR3 nucleotides: TGTGCCAGCAGTTACAGGGCAGGGGAGACCCAGTACTTC.

The chain recombines TRBV11-2 with TRBJ2-7; 9 nucleotides align to TRBD2. The CDR3 has 15 residues. V lost 5 bases and J lost 4; bases outside the gene matches: 9. Germline V gives CDR1 SGHAT, CDR2 FQNNGV. The CDR3 DNA is TGTGCCAGCAGCGATCCCGCCAGCGGGGGGTACGAGCAGTACGTC. It translates to CASSDPASGGYEQYV.

This sequence joins TRBV30 and TRBJ1-1, with D tentatively TRBD1 (5 bases). The CDR3 has 13 residues. Trimming removed 4 bases at V and 4 bases at J, with 13 bases between. The germline V gene encodes CDR1 GTSNPN and CDR2 SVGIG (reference sequence). For the CDR3, the DNA is TGTGCCTGGAAGAACAGGTGGGGCACTGAAGCTTTCTTT. Protein: CAWKNRWGTEAFF.

This clone appeared once. The chain couples TRBV10-1 to TRBJ2-1; D unclear. V lost 0 bases and J lost 0, with 12 bases in between. The CDR3 is made up of 17 amino acids. CDR1 is WNHNN and CDR2 is SYGVQD in the germline V gene (reference sequence). Here the CDR3 DNA reads TGCGCCAGCAGTGAGTCTGCCTCTTCAAGCTCCTACAATGAGCAGTTCTTC. The encoded protein is CASSESASSSSYNEQFF.

This rearrangement joins TRBV7-9 to TRBJ1-5; 8 nucleotides line up with TRBD1. The CDR3 length is 17 residues. Trimming took 0 bases from V and 6 from J; bases not matched to a gene: 10. Per the germline V gene, CDR1 is SEHNR and CDR2 is FQNEAQ (reference sequence). The CDR3: CASSLAGLTGGGQPQHF. DNA of the CDR3: TGTGCCAGCAGCTTAGCGGGCCTTACAGGGGGTGGTCAGCCCCAGCATTTT.

J is TRBJ1-2 and V is TRBV6-6; 9 positions agree with TRBD1. CDR1 is MNHNY, CDR2 SVGAGI, per germline (reference sequence). CDR3 length equals 14 residues. The V segment lost 3 bases and the J segment 5 bases; nucleotides outside the gene matches: 4. In DNA form, the CDR3 reads TGTGCCAGCAGTTATTCCGACAGGGGGTATGGCTACACCTTC. Protein sequence: CASSYSDRGYGYTF.

This sequence joins TRBV5-6 and TRBJ2-6; tentatively, D is TRBD2 (5 bases). CDR1 is SGHDT, CDR2 YYEEEE, per germline. V was pared by 1 base and J by 3 bases, with 17 bases between. The CDR3 is made up of 18 amino acids. CDR3 sequence reads: CASSLTKFGVGGANVLTF. The DNA of the CDR3 is TGTGCCAGCAGCTTGACGAAATTCGGGGTCGGTGGGGCCAACGTCCTGACTTTC.